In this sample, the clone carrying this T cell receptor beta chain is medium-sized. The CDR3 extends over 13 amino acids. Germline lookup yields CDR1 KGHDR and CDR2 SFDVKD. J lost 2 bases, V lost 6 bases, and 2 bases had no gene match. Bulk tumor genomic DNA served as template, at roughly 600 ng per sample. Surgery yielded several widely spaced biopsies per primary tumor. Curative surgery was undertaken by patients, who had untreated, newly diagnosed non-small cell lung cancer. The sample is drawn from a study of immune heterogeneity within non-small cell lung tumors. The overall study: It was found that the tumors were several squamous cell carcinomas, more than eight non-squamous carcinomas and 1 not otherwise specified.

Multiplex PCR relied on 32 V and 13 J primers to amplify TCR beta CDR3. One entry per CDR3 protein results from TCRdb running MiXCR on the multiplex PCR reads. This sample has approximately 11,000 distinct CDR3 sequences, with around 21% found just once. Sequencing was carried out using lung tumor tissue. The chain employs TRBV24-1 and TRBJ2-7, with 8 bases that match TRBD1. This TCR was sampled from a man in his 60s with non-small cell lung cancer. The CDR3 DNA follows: TGTGCCACCAGTTTGGGACAGGCCTACGAGCAGTACTTC. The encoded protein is CATSLGQAYEQYF.